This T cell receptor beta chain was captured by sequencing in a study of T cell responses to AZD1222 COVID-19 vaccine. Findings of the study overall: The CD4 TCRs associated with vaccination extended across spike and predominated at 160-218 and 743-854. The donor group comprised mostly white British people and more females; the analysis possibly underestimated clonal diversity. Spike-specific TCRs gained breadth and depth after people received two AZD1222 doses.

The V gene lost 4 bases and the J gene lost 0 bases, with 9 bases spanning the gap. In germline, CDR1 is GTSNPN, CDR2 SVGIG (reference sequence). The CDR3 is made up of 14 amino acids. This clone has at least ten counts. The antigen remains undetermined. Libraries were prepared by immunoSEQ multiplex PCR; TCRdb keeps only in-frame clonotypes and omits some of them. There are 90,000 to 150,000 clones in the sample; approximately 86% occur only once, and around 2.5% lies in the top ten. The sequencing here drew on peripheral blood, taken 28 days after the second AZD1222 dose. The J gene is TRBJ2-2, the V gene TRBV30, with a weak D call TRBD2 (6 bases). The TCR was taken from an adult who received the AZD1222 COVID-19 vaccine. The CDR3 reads CAWIGGANTGELFF. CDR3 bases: TGTGCCTGGATTGGCGGGGCGAACACCGGGGAGCTGTTTTTT.